The 27 T cell receptor beta chains reported below all come from one sample, sequenced in a study of T cell repertoires in breast cancer. During the second nested PCR, blocking oligonucleotides suppressed genes that were not paired. TCRdb reprocessed the emulsion pairing reads with MiXCR, giving one entry per CDR3 protein. The sample has roughly 40,000 distinct CDR3 sequences; about 48% are singletons. Primers covering all TCR V genes were used in emulsion RT-PCR on CD8+ T cells. Sequenced material: CD8+ T cells. The receptors come from a pool of human donors with breast cancer or a healthy control (not recorded which).

This clonotype was observed once. The chain links TRBV6-6 to TRBJ1-1; D possibly corresponds to TRBD1 (5 bases). CDR3 size: 13 residues. In germline, CDR1 is MNHNY, CDR2 SVGAGI (reference sequence). Trimming pared 6 bases from V and 3 bases from J, leaving 11 bases between. CDR3 region: CASSHGGDTEAFF. CDR3 nucleotide sequence: TGTGCCAGCAGCCACGGGGGAGACACTGAAGCTTTCTTT.

Points on this clonotype: One end of the junction does not line up with germline, which may come from a read error. V and J are TRBV20-1 and TRBJ1-2, with D perhaps TRBD1 (5 bases). The CDR3 contains 13 residues. From germline, CDR1 is DFQATT and CDR2 SNEGSKA (reference sequence). The CDR3 region is CSARGPRDYGYTF. The CDR3 DNA is TGCAGTGCTAGAGGGCCCCGGGACTATGGATACACCTTC.

The rearrangement links TRBV4-1 to TRBJ2-1; 12 bases are a match to TRBD2. Looked up from germline, CDR1 is MGHRA and CDR2 is YSYEKL. The CDR3 covers 17 residues. V trimming: 3 bases; J trimming: 5 bases; junction bases outside the gene matches: 8. Here the CDR3 DNA reads TGCGCCAGCAGCCACCGCGGGACTAGCGGGCCCAACAATGAGCAGTTCTTC. Protein product: CASSHRGTSGPNNEQFF.

As concerns this clonotype: Mismatch with germline at one junction end may stem from a read error. The genes are TRBV20-1 and TRBJ1-2; 10 bases are shared with TRBD1. From germline, CDR1 is DFQATT and CDR2 SNEGSKA (reference sequence). This CDR3 is 15 amino acids long. The CDR3 region is CSARPGQGMHYGYTF. CDR3 DNA: TGCAGCGCTAGACCGGGACAGGGGATGCACTATGGCTACACCTTC.

This clonotype was seen only a few times. This rearrangement joins TRBV7-8 to TRBJ2-1; D is possibly TRBD1 (5 bases). The CDR3 has 16 residues. Trimming pared 1 base from V and 3 bases from J, leaving 13 bases between. Germline V gene data show CDR1 as SGHVS and CDR2 as FQNEAQ. For the CDR3, the DNA is TGTGCCAGCAGCTTAGTCGCCCGTCAGGGCTACAATGAGCAGTTCTTC. Translating it yields CASSLVARQGYNEQFF.

The chain employs TRBV12-3 or TRBV12-4 and TRBJ2-3; no definite D call. The CDR3 covers 13 residues. V dropped 7 bases and J dropped 4 bases, with 12 bases sitting between them. The chain's CDR3 is CASTSPPPDTQYF. In DNA form, the CDR3 reads TGTGCCAGCACCTCCCCCCCCCCAGATACGCAGTATTTT.

This chain uses TRBV20-1 with TRBJ2-1; a weak D match, TRBD1 (5 bases). Deletions cut 6 bases from V and 2 bases from J, with 14 bases between. The CDR3 contains 14 residues. Germline V gene sequence: CDR1 DFQATT, CDR2 SNEGSKA (reference sequence). CDR3: CSAWTQYPYNEQFF. The CDR3 region has the DNA TGCAGTGCCTGGACACAATATCCCTACAATGAGCAGTTCTTC.

This chain links TRBV12-3 or TRBV12-4 with TRBJ1-1, with a weak D call TRBD1 (6 bases). Trimming removed 3 bases at V and 11 bases at J, with 25 bases between. This CDR3 spans 16 amino acids. CDR3 coding DNA: TGTGCCAGCAGTTTTTCCCTGTCGGGACAAGGAACTGGGGCTTTCTTT. Protein product: CASSFSLSGQGTGAFF.

This chain connects TRBV4-2 to TRBJ1-2, with 10 bases lining up with TRBD1. V lost 1 base and J lost 8; bases outside the gene matches: 10. The CDR3 covers 16 residues. Germline loops: CDR1 LGHNA, CDR2 YNFKEQ. The CDR3 here is CASSQAPGQGLEGYTF. The CDR3 DNA follows: TGTGCCAGCAGCCAAGCCCCGGGACAGGGGTTGGAGGGCTACACCTTC.

This sequence joins TRBV10-3 and TRBJ2-1, with D unclear. Trimming removed 0 bases from V and 12 bases from J, with 6 bases in between. This CDR3 has 11 amino acids. CDR1 ENHRY and CDR2 SYGVKD come from the germline V gene. CDR3 protein: CAISESPLQFF. Written as DNA, the CDR3 is TGTGCCATCAGTGAGTCGCCCTTGCAGTTCTTC.

With regard to this clonotype: Since no conserved phenylalanine or tryptophan closes the CDR3, a read error is the likely cause. The chain is built from TRBV20-1 and TRBJ1-2, with unresolved D. The V and J ends lost 0 bases and 4 bases respectively, with 12 bases between them. Germline V gives CDR1 DFQATT, CDR2 SNEGSKA (reference sequence). The length of the CDR3 is 14 residues. The CDR3 DNA follows: TGCAGTGCTAGAGATCAAGTGAACTCCTATGGCTACACCCTC. Protein sequence: CSARDQVNSYGYTL.

This clonotype was seen repeatedly, ten times or more. The chain links TRBV4-1 to TRBJ1-5; D remains unclear. The V gene's germline CDR1 is MGHRA and CDR2 YSYEKL. V was shortened by 0 bases and J by 8 bases, with 8 bases between the two germline ends. This CDR3 is 13 amino acids long. DNA for the CDR3: TGCGCCAGCAGCCAAGATCCGGAGAAGCCCCAGCATTTT. This codes for CASSQDPEKPQHF.

This clonotype was counted a few times. The chain has TRBV2 and TRBJ2-2; D remains ambiguous. CDR3 length: 13 residues. Trimming left V 6 bases short and J 6 bases short, with 11 bases between. Germline CDR1 SNHLY, CDR2 FYNNEI. CDR3 in amino acids: CASSSVGPGELFF. In DNA form, the CDR3 reads TGTGCCAGCAGCTCTGTGGGTCCCGGGGAGCTGTTTTTT.

The table lists this clonotype with a few counts. This chain uses TRBV6-1 with TRBJ1-6; D is possibly TRBD1 (5 bases). V shed 0 bases and J shed 11 bases, with 23 bases lying between them. The germline V gene encodes CDR1 MNHNS and CDR2 SASEGT. The CDR3 has 18 amino acids. The CDR3 loop is CASSEAREGPSTRAPLHF. As DNA, the CDR3 is TGTGCCAGCAGTGAAGCCCGGGAGGGGCCCTCGACCAGGGCACCCCTCCACTTT.

This sequence joins TRBV3-1 and TRBJ1-1; weak D call: TRBD1 (6 bases). V gave up 1 base and J gave up 6 bases, with 9 bases separating them. Germline assignment: CDR1 LGHDT and CDR2 YNNKEL (reference sequence). CDR3 length equals 13 residues. The CDR3 nucleotides read TGTGCCAGCAGCCAAGTACAGGGAGCTGAAGCTTTCTTT. This translates into CASSQVQGAEAFF.

The gene calls are TRBV3-1 and TRBJ2-5; D may match TRBD1 or TRBD2 (5 bases each). CDR1 is LGHDT and CDR2 is YNNKEL in the germline V gene (reference sequence). CDR3 size: 17 residues. V gave up 4 bases and J gave up 0 bases, with 18 bases separating them. CDR3 bases: TGTGCCAGCAGCCCCCTGGGACCTTCCGGGTACCAAGAGACCCAGTACTTC. Protein sequence: CASSPLGPSGYQETQYF.

V usage is TRBV28 and J usage is TRBJ1-5, with 7 bases lining up with TRBD1. V lost 6 bases and J lost 0; bases outside the gene matches: 8. CDR3 size: 16 residues. Germline V gene sequence: CDR1 MDHEN, CDR2 SYDVKM. Here the CDR3 DNA reads TGTGCCAGCAGGCGAAATGACAGGGATAGCAATCAGCCCCAGCATTTT. Amino acids: CASRRNDRDSNQPQHF.

The rearrangement joins TRBV7-9 to TRBJ2-5; unclear D gene. Deletions cut 4 bases from V and 5 bases from J, with 5 bases between. The CDR3 runs to 11 residues. Germline V gene data show CDR1 as SEHNR and CDR2 as FQNEAQ (reference sequence). CDR3 sequence: CASSSEETQYF. Here the CDR3 DNA reads TGTGCCAGCAGCTCAGAGGAGACCCAGTACTTC.

Concerning this clonotype: The junction does not match germline at one end; this may be a read error. The gene calls are TRBV7-2 and TRBJ1-1; TRBD1 might be the D (5 bases). The length of the CDR3 is 12 residues. The germline gives CDR1 SGHTA, CDR2 FQGNSA. This CDR3 reads CASGWGGTSAFF. CDR3 sequence (DNA): TGTGCCAGCGGCTGGGGGGGGACGTCGGCTTTTTTT.

This chain joins TRBV30 and TRBJ2-7; D perhaps matches TRBD1 (5 bases). Germline V lookup: CDR1 GTSNPN, CDR2 SVGIG (reference sequence). This CDR3 spans 14 amino acids. V was trimmed by 0 bases and J by 0 bases, leaving 9 bases between them. CDR3 in DNA: TGTGCCTGGAGTGTGGACATTTACTCCTACGAGCAGTACTTC. Protein: CAWSVDIYSYEQYF.

The chain combines TRBV5-1 with TRBJ1-1; unclear D gene. CDR3 size: 14 residues. Germline V CDR1 and CDR2: SGHRS, YFSETQ. V was shortened by 5 bases and J by 6 bases, with 17 bases between the two germline ends. CDR3 loop: CASRLNGGRPEAFF. CDR3 nucleotide sequence: TGCGCCAGCAGATTGAACGGAGGGCGGCCTGAAGCTTTCTTT.

This chain links TRBV6-1 with TRBJ1-1, with TRBD1 identical over 11 bases. The CDR3 runs 13 residues. The germline V gene has CDR1 MNHNS and CDR2 SASEGT. With V trimmed by 11 bases and J by 9 bases, 11 bases remained unmatched. For the CDR3, the DNA is TGTGCCGCCACCGGGACAGGGGGAGAAAAAGCTTTCTTT. Translated: CAATGTGGEKAFF.

This clonotype was detected many times. V gene TRBV7-2 combines with J gene TRBJ2-1; tentative D call: TRBD1 (6 bases). The germline V gene encodes CDR1 SGHTA and CDR2 FQGNSA. The CDR3 loop spans 16 amino acids. Trimming left V 3 bases short and J 5 bases short, with 17 bases between. CDR3 sequence reads: CASSLSWGRFDNEQFF. CDR3 coding DNA: TGTGCCAGCAGCTTGAGCTGGGGGCGGTTTGACAATGAGCAGTTCTTC.

V gene TRBV2 combines with J gene TRBJ2-5; TRBD2 is a possible D gene (5 bases). The CDR3 has 13 amino acids. Germline V gives CDR1 SNHLY, CDR2 FYNNEI. V lost 7 bases and J 3 bases, leaving 12 bases between the germline ends. In DNA, the CDR3 is TGTGCCAGCACTCCCTCGGGGAAAGAGACCCAGTACTTC. Its translation is CASTPSGKETQYF.

In its sample, this clonotype was seen a few times. V and J are TRBV2 and TRBJ1-6; TRBD1 matches at 10 bases. Germline-derived CDR1 and CDR2 are SNHLY and FYNNEI. V lost 8 bases and J lost 13; bases outside the gene matches: 11. This CDR3 region has 14 residues. The CDR3 bases are TGTGCCAGCTGCTGGGGACAGGGGCGATGGCCCCTCCACTTT. Amino acids: CASCWGQGRWPLHF.

The gene calls are TRBV20-1 and TRBJ1-2; D gene ambiguous. Germline-derived CDR1 and CDR2 are DFQATT and SNEGSKA (reference sequence). The CDR3 length is 14 residues. Between the trimmed V and J ends, which lost 3 bases and 1 base, there was a span of 12 bases. In DNA form, the CDR3 reads TGCAGTGCTAGGGCAGATCGGAGTAACTATGGCTACACCTTC. This codes for CSARADRSNYGYTF.

About this clonotype: A single base separates this from a much larger clone, so it may be a read error. The chain uses TRBV20-1 and TRBJ1-5; D is ambiguous. CDR3 size: 14 residues. The V end lost 3 bases, the J end lost 3 bases, and 12 bases lay between the germline ends. In germline, CDR1 is DFQATT, CDR2 SNEGSKA (reference sequence). In DNA form, the CDR3 reads TGCAGTGCTAGGGCCGGCAAACTCAATCAGCCCCAGCATTTT. Protein: CSARAGKLNQPQHF.